A selection of T cell receptor beta chains follows, all from one sample in a study of blood T cells in healthy people across ages. TCRdb recomputed calls from the 5' RACE reads with MiXCR, one row per CDR3 protein. Of fewer than 900,000 distinct CDR3 sequences listed, 45% to 50% are singletons. The source material was blood. The receptors were gathered from a woman between 55 and 75 years old in good health. CDR3s include the opening cysteine and the closing phenylalanine or tryptophan. The order of the fields is CDR3 DNA, CDR3 protein, V gene, D gene, clone size, J gene. D genes are given only for firm matches. Only part of the rows carry a size: once, few, many, or a class if the clone is expanded.

CDR3nt: TGTGCCACCAGCAGAGGTACTAGCGGCAATGAGCAGTTCTTC
CDR3aa: CATSRGTSGNEQFF
v_gene: TRBV15
d_gene: TRBD2
abundance: once
j_gene: TRBJ2-1

CDR3nt: TGCAGTGCTAGAGATTATTCAGGTGGAGATGAAAAACTGTTTTTT
CDR3aa: CSARDYSGGDEKLFF
v_gene: TRBV20-1
d_gene: NA
abundance: NA
j_gene: TRBJ1-4

CDR3nt: TGCAGTGCCCACTATGGGTCGACAGATACGCAGTATTTT
CDR3aa: CSAHYGSTDTQYF
v_gene: TRBV20-1
d_gene: NA
abundance: NA
j_gene: TRBJ2-3

CDR3nt: TGTGCCAGCAGCAAGGGACAGGATGGTGGCTACACCTTC
CDR3aa: CASSKGQDGGYTF
v_gene: TRBV7-2
d_gene: TRBD1
abundance: NA
j_gene: TRBJ1-2

CDR3nt: TGTGCCAGCACGCCAGATGGGCTCTCTGGGGCCAACGTCCTGACTTTC
CDR3aa: CASTPDGLSGANVLTF
v_gene: TRBV2
d_gene: NA
abundance: NA
j_gene: TRBJ2-6

CDR3nt: TGTGCCAGCACCCCAGGACAGGGGAAGGAGCAGTACTTC
CDR3aa: CASTPGQGKEQYF
v_gene: TRBV6-6
d_gene: TRBD1
abundance: few
j_gene: TRBJ2-5

CDR3nt: TGTGCCAGCAGCCACTCGACAGGGCCGGGGTCACCCCTCCACTTT
CDR3aa: CASSHSTGPGSPLHF
v_gene: TRBV9
d_gene: TRBD1
abundance: NA
j_gene: TRBJ1-6

CDR3nt: TGCGCCAGCAGCCCTTCGGACGGAGGGGCTAGCGGCTACGAGCAGTACTTC
CDR3aa: CASSPSDGGASGYEQYF
v_gene: TRBV5-1
d_gene: TRBD2
abundance: NA
j_gene: TRBJ2-7

CDR3nt: TGTGCCAGCGAGCCAGCGGGAGGGCGGAAGACCCAGTACTTC
CDR3aa: CASEPAGGRKTQYF
v_gene: TRBV7-2
d_gene: TRBD2
abundance: NA
j_gene: TRBJ2-5

CDR3nt: TGTGCCAGCAGTCGCGTCCCTACAGCCTCCTACGAGCAGTACTTC
CDR3aa: CASSRVPTASYEQYF
v_gene: TRBV6-5
d_gene: NA
abundance: once
j_gene: TRBJ2-7

CDR3nt: TGTGCCAGCAGTCGACGGGCGAAGGCGAAATCTGGGGCCAACGTCCTGACTTTC
CDR3aa: CASSRRAKAKSGANVLTF
v_gene: TRBV6-2/TRBV6-3
d_gene: NA
abundance: once
j_gene: TRBJ2-6

CDR3nt: TGCGCCAGCAGCCAGGGGGGCTCAGAGACCCAGTACTTC
CDR3aa: CASSQGGSETQYF
v_gene: TRBV5-1
d_gene: NA
abundance: NA
j_gene: TRBJ2-5

CDR3nt: TGCAGCGTACAGAGGGGCCGAAACACTGAAGCTTTCTTT
CDR3aa: CSVQRGRNTEAFF
v_gene: TRBV29-1
d_gene: NA
abundance: few
j_gene: TRBJ1-1

CDR3nt: TGCGCCAGCAGCCAAGGTCGAACCGGGACGGGGTTCGAGCAGTACTTC
CDR3aa: CASSQGRTGTGFEQYF
v_gene: TRBV4-1
d_gene: NA
abundance: NA
j_gene: TRBJ2-7

CDR3nt: TGCAGCGTTGGACAGGGAAACGCTGAAGCTTTCTTT
CDR3aa: CSVGQGNAEAFF
v_gene: TRBV29-1
d_gene: TRBD1
abundance: once
j_gene: TRBJ1-1

CDR3nt: TGTGCCAGCAGGAATGGTGGGAGGGGGACGTGGGACTACGAGCAGTACTTC
CDR3aa: CASRNGGRGTWDYEQYF
v_gene: TRBV27
d_gene: NA
abundance: NA
j_gene: TRBJ2-7

CDR3nt: TGTGCCAGCAGCTTAGCCGGTGGGGGAGCAGATACGCAGTATTTT
CDR3aa: CASSLAGGGADTQYF
v_gene: TRBV7-2
d_gene: NA
abundance: NA
j_gene: TRBJ2-3

CDR3nt: TGTGCCAGCAGCATTCTATTGGGCGGGAGCCGTGGGGATACGCAGTATTTT
CDR3aa: CASSILLGGSRGDTQYF
v_gene: TRBV5-6
d_gene: TRBD2
abundance: NA
j_gene: TRBJ2-3

CDR3nt: TGCGCCAGCAGCAGCACAGCGTTGGCGGGGTCGTTATCCGAGCAGTACTTC
CDR3aa: CASSSTALAGSLSEQYF
v_gene: TRBV5-1
d_gene: NA
abundance: NA
j_gene: TRBJ2-7

CDR3nt: TGTGCCAGCAGTTTTGGAGTCTATGGCTACACCTTC
CDR3aa: CASSFGVYGYTF
v_gene: TRBV27
d_gene: NA
abundance: few
j_gene: TRBJ1-2

CDR3nt: TGTGCCAGCAGTTTCCTCAGGGACCAGCTTCAAGGGTACGAGCAGTACTTC
CDR3aa: CASSFLRDQLQGYEQYF
v_gene: TRBV28
d_gene: NA
abundance: few
j_gene: TRBJ2-7

CDR3nt: TGTGCCAGCGGCCAAGAGATCGACTACGAGCAGTACTTC
CDR3aa: CASGQEIDYEQYF
v_gene: TRBV3-1
d_gene: NA
abundance: NA
j_gene: TRBJ2-7

CDR3nt: TGCAGTGCAGAACAGGGAAACGGCTACAATGAGCAGTTCTTC
CDR3aa: CSAEQGNGYNEQFF
v_gene: TRBV20-1
d_gene: NA
abundance: NA
j_gene: TRBJ2-1

CDR3nt: TGTGCCAGCGGGAGTGACTACAATGAGCAGTTCTTC
CDR3aa: CASGSDYNEQFF
v_gene: TRBV2
d_gene: NA
abundance: NA
j_gene: TRBJ2-1

CDR3nt: TGTGCCAGCAGCCCCGGGACACGGAGGGGGGAAGCCAAAAACATTCAGTACTTC
CDR3aa: CASSPGTRRGEAKNIQYF
v_gene: TRBV6-1
d_gene: NA
abundance: NA
j_gene: TRBJ2-4

CDR3nt: TGCAGTGCTAGAGATCGTGATTATTCGACGGATGAGCAGTTCTTC
CDR3aa: CSARDRDYSTDEQFF
v_gene: TRBV20-1
d_gene: NA
abundance: NA
j_gene: TRBJ2-1